The entry below describes one TCR beta chain. As yet, its antigen is unknown. At the Johns Hopkins FTIC core, DNA taken from cultured CD4+ T cells was sequenced by way of the Oncomine TCR Beta short-read assay. One entry per CDR3 protein results from TCRdb running MiXCR on the PCR reads. This table has 13,000 to 15,000 distinct CDR3 sequences, about 28% appearing once. Treatment noted: approximately 11-day PBMC culture with coronavirus spike peptide pools or control peptides (ViraFEST assay). The sample belongs to a study of vaccination and CD4 T cells after COVID-19. Trimming pared 7 bases from V and 0 bases from J, leaving 13 bases between. Germline V CDR1 and CDR2: MNHNS, SASEGT. The CDR3 runs 16 residues.

The source of this sequence is a human donor with COVID-19. Material: cultured CD4+ T cells from blood. The chain joins TRBV6-1 to TRBJ2-6, with D possibly matching TRBD2 (5 bases). The CDR3 DNA sequence: TGTGCCAGCACCAGCATCGGGATCTCTGGGGCCAACGTCCTGACTTTC. Translating gives CASTSIGISGANVLTF.